This T cell receptor beta chain was profiled in a study of patients and donors after allogeneic stem cell transplantation. Using its own MiXCR run on the RT-PCR reads, TCRdb lists one record per CDR3 protein. The table includes over 350,000 distinct CDR3 sequences, under 20% detected once. V was pared by 0 bases and J by 1 base, with 12 bases between. Germline V gene lookup returns CDR1 DFQATT and CDR2 SNEGSKA (reference sequence). There are 16 residues in the CDR3. The sample was blood, either unsorted or a sorted T cell fraction (not recorded which). The V and J genes are TRBV20-1 and TRBJ2-2; D is unclear. This TCR came from a human donor who was either an allogeneic HSCT recipient or a stem cell or donor lymphocyte infusion donor (not recorded which). It is not recorded whose cells these are; they may come from a transplant donor. CDR3 amino acids: CSARDPLRQNTGELFF. The DNA of the CDR3 is TGCAGTGCTAGAGACCCCCTTCGACAGAACACCGGGGAGCTGTTTTTT.